The subject of this entry is one TCR beta chain. Its specificity is not known. This sample is part of a study of cytomegalovirus exposure and HLA in healthy donors. Whole-study context: An analysis done earlier identified roughly 120 million unique TCR beta sequences from about 179 million T cells.

13 Jbeta primers and 60 Vbeta primers were used for the PCR. Repertoires were generated with immunoSEQ multiplex PCR, while TCRdb's copy carries only in-frame clones and drops some. The sample has 160,000 or so clones. Study results and limitations: Earlier findings revealed that most TCR beta V segments proved productive either about 87% or about 30% of the time. Near-uniform donor sequencing depth was presumed by presence/absence analyses. The classifier reportedly diagnosed cytomegalovirus status with high specificity and sensitivity.

Per the germline V gene, CDR1 is KGHSH and CDR2 is LQKENI. The CDR3 sequence is 14 residues long. J gave up 6 bases and V 3 bases, and 2 bases lay outside the gene matches. The sequence was collected from a young man in good health and CMV-seronegative. Sequencing input: PBMCs. The chain has TRBV18 and TRBJ1-4; 9 nucleotides match TRBD1. The chain's CDR3 is CASSPRTGDEKLFF. CDR3 coding DNA: TGTGCCAGCTCACCCCGGACAGGGGATGAAAAACTGTTTTTT.